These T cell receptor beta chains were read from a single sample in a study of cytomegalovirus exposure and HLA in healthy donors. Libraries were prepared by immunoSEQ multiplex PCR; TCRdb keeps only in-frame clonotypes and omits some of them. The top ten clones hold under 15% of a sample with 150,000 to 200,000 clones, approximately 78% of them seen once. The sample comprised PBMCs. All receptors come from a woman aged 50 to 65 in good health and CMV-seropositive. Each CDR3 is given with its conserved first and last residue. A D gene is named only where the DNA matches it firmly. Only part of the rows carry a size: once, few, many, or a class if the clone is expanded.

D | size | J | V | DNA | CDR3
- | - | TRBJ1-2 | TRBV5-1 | TGCGCCAGCAGCTTGGAGGGGGAGATTGGCTACACCTTC | CASSLEGEIGYTF
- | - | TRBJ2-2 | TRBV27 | TGTGCCAGCAGTTTATTCAGGAACACCGGGGAGCTGTTTTTT | CASSLFRNTGELFF
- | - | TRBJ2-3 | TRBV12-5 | TGTGCTAGTGGTTTAACCGGGATGAATACGCAGTATTTT | CASGLTGMNTQYF
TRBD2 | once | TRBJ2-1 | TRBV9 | TGTGCCAGCAGCATAAGCGGGGGGGCCTACAATGAGCAGTTCTTC | CASSISGGAYNEQFF
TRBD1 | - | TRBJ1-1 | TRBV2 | TGTGCCAGCAGTGAACTATGGACAGGTAAAGCTTTCTTT | CASSELWTGKAFF
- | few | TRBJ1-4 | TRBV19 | TGTGCCAGTAGTCCCCTGATACCGGGGACAACTAATGAAAAACTGTTTTTT | CASSPLIPGTTNEKLFF
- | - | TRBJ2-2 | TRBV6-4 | TGTGCCAGCAGTTCACAGGACACCGGGGAGCTGTTTTTT | CASSSQDTGELFF
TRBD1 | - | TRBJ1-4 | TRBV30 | TGTGCCTGGAGGGGACAGGGGGTTGAAAAACTGTTTTTT | CAWRGQGVEKLFF
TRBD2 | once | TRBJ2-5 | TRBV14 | TGTGCCAGCAGCCACGACCGGGCTAGCGGCTCAGAGACCCAGTACTTC | CASSHDRASGSETQYF
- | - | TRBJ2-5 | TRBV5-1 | TGCGCCAGCAGCTTGAGCGGGTCTAGACAAGAGACCCAGTACTTC | CASSLSGSRQETQYF
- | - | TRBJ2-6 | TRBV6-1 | TGTGCCAGCAGTAGGGAGACATCTGGGGCCAACGTCCTGACTTTC | CASSRETSGANVLTF
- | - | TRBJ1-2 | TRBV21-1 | TGTGCCAGCAGCAAACTTTCCTATGGCTACACCTTC | CASSKLSYGYTF
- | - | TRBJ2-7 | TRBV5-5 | TGTGCCAGCAGCGCGATCGGGTACGAGCAGTACTTC | CASSAIGYEQYF
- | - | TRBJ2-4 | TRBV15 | TGTGCCACCAGCATAGGAGGTCTAGCCAAAAACATTCAGTACTTC | CATSIGGLAKNIQYF
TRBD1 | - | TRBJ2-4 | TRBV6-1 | TGTGCCAGCAGTGAGACAGGGGGTGAGTCGGACATTCAGTACTTC | CASSETGGESDIQYF
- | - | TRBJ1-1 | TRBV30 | TGTGCCTGGAGTAGCCTCTTTGAAGCTTTCTTT | CAWSSLFEAFF
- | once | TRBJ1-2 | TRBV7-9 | TGTGCCAGCAGCCACGTGAGAGGGTTTGAGAACTATGGCTACACCTTC | CASSHVRGFENYGYTF
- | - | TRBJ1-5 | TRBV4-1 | TGCGCCAGCAGCCCCCAGGGTATTAGCAATCAGCCCCAGCATTTT | CASSPQGISNQPQHF
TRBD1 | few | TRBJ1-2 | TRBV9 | TGTGCCAGCAGCGCGGGGACAGGGAGCTATGGCTACACCTTC | CASSAGTGSYGYTF
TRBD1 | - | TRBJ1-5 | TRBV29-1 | TGCAGCGTTGGGTACGGGACAGGAGAAAATCAGCCCCAGCATTTT | CSVGYGTGENQPQHF
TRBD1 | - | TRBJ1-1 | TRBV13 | TGTGCCAGCAGCCGCGGGACAGGGGACCTCCTAGGGTTTAGCACTGAAGCTTTCTTT | CASSRGTGDLLGFSTEAFF
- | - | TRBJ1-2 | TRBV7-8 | TGTGCCAGCAGCTTAGGGTGGGACACCTACCGCTATGGCTACACCTTC | CASSLGWDTYRYGYTF
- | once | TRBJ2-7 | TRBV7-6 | TGTGCCAGCAGCTTACCGGGGAGATCCTACGAGCAGTACTTC | CASSLPGRSYEQYF
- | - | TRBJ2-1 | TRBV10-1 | TGCGCCAGCAGTGAGTCTCCATCTACTGAGCAGTTCTTC | CASSESPSTEQFF
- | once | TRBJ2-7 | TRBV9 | TGTGCCAGCAGCGTAGGAACAGTTTCCTCCTACGAGCAGTACTTC | CASSVGTVSSYEQYF
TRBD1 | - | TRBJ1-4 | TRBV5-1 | TGCGCCAGCAGCACGGGACAGGGGAGTGAAAAACTGTTTTTT | CASSTGQGSEKLFF